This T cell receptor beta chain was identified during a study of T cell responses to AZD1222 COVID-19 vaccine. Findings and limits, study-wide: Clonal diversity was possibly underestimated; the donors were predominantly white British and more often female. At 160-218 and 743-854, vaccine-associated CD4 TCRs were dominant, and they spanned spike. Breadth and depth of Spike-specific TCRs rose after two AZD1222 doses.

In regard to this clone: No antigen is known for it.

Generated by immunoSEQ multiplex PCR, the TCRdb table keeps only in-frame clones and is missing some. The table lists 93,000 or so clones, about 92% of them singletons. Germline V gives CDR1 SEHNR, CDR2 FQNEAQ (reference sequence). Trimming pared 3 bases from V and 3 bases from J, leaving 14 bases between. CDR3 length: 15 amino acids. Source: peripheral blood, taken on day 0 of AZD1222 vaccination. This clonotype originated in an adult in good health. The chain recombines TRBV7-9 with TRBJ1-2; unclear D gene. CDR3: CASSFRFGADYGYTF. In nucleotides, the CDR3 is TGTGCCAGCAGCTTCCGTTTTGGAGCTGACTATGGCTACACCTTC. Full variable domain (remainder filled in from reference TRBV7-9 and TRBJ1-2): DTGVSQNPRHKITKRGQNVTFRCDPISEHNRLYWYRQTLGQGPEFLTYFQNEAQLEKSRLLSDRFSAERPKGSFSTLEIQRTEQGDSAMYLCASSFRFGADYGYTFGSGTRLTVV.